This note documents a single T cell receptor (beta chain) sequence. Antigen: not known. These data originate in a study of CD8+ T cells in alopecia areata. Study-level information: Treatment ran 6 to 18 months, with 6 months of follow-up afterward.

Per germline, CDR1 SGHTA and CDR2 FQGNSA. V was pared by 2 bases and J by 2 bases, with 13 bases between. The CDR3 length is 17 residues. Stated treatment: oral pan-JAK inhibitor, 5-10 mg twice daily. After isolation, RNA underwent reverse transcription to generate cDNA as the sequencing template. Profiled with immunoSEQ multiplex PCR; TCRdb holds only in-frame clones, not every one. The table lists about 250,000 clones, 60% of them singletons. Study outcomes and limitations: Scalp samples also yield sequences from resident alphabeta T cells of normal skin.

This TCR was recovered from a human donor with alopecia areata. Sequencing was performed on CD4+ T cells sorted from blood, taken around week 54, from a patient treated with tofacitinib. V is TRBV7-2 and J is TRBJ1-6, with D maybe TRBD1 (6 bases). CDR3 coding DNA: TGTGCCAGCAGCTTACTTGGGGGGCAGACCTATAATTCACCCCTCCACTTT. It encodes CASSLLGGQTYNSPLHF. Full variable domain (rest looked up from reference TRBV7-2 and TRBJ1-6): GAGVSQSPSNKVTEKGKDVELRCDPISGHTALYWYRQSLGQGLEFLIYFQGNSAPDKSGLPSDRFSAERTGGSVSTLTIQRTQQEDSAVYLCASSLLGGQTYNSPLHFGNGTRLTVT.